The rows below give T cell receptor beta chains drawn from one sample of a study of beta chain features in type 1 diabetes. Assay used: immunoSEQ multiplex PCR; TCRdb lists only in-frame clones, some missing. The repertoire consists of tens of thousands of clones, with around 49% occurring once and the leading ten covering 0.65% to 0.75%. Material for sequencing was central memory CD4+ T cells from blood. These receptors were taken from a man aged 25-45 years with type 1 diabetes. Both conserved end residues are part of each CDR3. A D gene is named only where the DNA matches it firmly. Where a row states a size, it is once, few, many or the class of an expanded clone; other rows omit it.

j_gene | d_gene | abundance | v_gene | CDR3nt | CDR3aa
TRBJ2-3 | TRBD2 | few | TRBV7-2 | TGTGCCAGCAGCTTAGGGGGACTAGCTGAGGATACGCAGTATTTT | CASSLGGLAEDTQYF
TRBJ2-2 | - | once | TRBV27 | TGTGCCAGCAGTTTAACAGCACTGAACACCGGGGAGCTGTTTTTT | CASSLTALNTGELFF
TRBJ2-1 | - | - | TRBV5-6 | TGTGCCAGCAGCTTGGGGGCGGGGAATGAGCAGTTCTTC | CASSLGAGNEQFF
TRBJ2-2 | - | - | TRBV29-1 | TGCAGCGTTATAACAGGGACCGGGGAGCTGTTTTTT | CSVITGTGELFF
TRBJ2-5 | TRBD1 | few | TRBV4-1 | TGCGCCAGCAGACGAGACAGGGTTGGGCAAGAGACCCAGTACTTC | CASRRDRVGQETQYF
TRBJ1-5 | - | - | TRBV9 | TGTGCCAGCAGCGTAGCTACATGGGGCCGGTCGGGGGATCAGCCCCAGCATTTT | CASSVATWGRSGDQPQHF
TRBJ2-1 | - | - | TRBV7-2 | TGTGCCAGCAGCCCAGGTGTGACAGAAAAAGGGAACCGGCCTCTCTTC | CASSPGVTEKGNRPLF
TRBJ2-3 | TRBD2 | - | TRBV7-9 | TGTGCCAGCAGCTTAGCTAGCGGGAGGGGCACAGATACGCAGTATTTT | CASSLASGRGTDTQYF
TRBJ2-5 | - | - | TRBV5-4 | TGTGCCAGCAGCTTGGCACAGCAAGAGACCCAGTACTTC | CASSLAQQETQYF
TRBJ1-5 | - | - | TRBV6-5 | TGTGCCAGCAGTTACTCGTCGGACAGCTATCAGCCCCAGCATTTT | CASSYSSDSYQPQHF
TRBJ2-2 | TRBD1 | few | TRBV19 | TGTGCCAGCCATAGGGACAGGGAGTTGACCGGGGAGCTGTTTTTT | CASHRDRELTGELFF
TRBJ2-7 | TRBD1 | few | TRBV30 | TGTGCCTGGAGCGGGACAGGTTATTCCTACGAGCAGTACTTC | CAWSGTGYSYEQYF
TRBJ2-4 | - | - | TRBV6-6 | TGTGCCAGCAGCCCACAGGGTCTTTCGCTCCAAGACATTCAGTACTTC | CASSPQGLSLQDIQYF
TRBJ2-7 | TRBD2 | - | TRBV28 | TGTGCCAGCAGTGGCGGACTAGCGGGGGCCTACGAGCAGTACTTC | CASSGGLAGAYEQYF
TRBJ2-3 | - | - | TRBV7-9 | TGTGCCAGCAGCGGTCGGGGTCGGAGGACAGATACGCAGTATTTT | CASSGRGRRTDTQYF
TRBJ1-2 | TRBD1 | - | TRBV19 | TGTGCCAGTACCCTGGACAGGAACTATGGCTACACCTTC | CASTLDRNYGYTF
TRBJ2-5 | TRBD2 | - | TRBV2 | TGTGCCAGCAGTGAAGCACCGGGAGGGTTCCGTTGGGAGACCCAGTACTTC | CASSEAPGGFRWETQYF
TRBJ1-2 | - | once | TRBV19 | TGTGCCAGTAGTATCGCGCAGGGGAACTATGGCTACACCTTC | CASSIAQGNYGYTF
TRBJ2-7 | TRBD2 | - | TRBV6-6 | TGTGCCGCAGGAGGGGCGGCTAGCGGATACGAGCAGTACTTC | CAAGGAASGYEQYF
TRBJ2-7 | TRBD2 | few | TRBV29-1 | TGCAGCGTTGAAGTACTAGCGGGACCCGGCGAGCAGTACTTC | CSVEVLAGPGEQYF
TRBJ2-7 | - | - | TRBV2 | TGTGCCAGCAGACAGGGTCTCGAGGGGGAGCAGTACTTC | CASRQGLEGEQYF
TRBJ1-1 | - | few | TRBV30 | TGTGCCTCGGAAGGGGTTGTTGGCACTGAAGCTTTCTTT | CASEGVVGTEAFF
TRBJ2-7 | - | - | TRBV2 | TGTGCCAGCAGTGCCGCAGGGTACGAGCAGTACTTC | CASSAAGYEQYF
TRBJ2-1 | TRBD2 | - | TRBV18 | TGTGCCAGCTCACTTAGCGGGGGAACCTACAATGAGCAGTTCTTC | CASSLSGGTYNEQFF
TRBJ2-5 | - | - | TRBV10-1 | TGCGCCAGCAGTGAAGGAACGGGAGCAGAGACCCAGTACTTC | CASSEGTGAETQYF
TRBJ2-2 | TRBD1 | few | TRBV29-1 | TGCAGCGTTGGACAGGGGACCGGGGAGCTGTTTTTT | CSVGQGTGELFF
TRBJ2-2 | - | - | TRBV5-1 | TGCGCCAGCAGCTTGGTGGGGCATGCGAACACCGGGGAGCTGTTTTTT | CASSLVGHANTGELFF
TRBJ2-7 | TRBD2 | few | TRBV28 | TGTGCCAGCAGTTCTAGCGGACTTAACGAGCAGTACTTC | CASSSSGLNEQYF
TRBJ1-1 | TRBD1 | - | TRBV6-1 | TGTGCCAGCAGTCGCAGGGGGGAGAACACTGAAGCTTTCTTT | CASSRRGENTEAFF
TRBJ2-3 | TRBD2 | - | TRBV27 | TGTGCCAGCAGTCTACGGGGGGGGGATACGCAGTATTTT | CASSLRGGDTQYF
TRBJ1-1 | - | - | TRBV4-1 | TGCGCCAGCAGCCCCGGGTCGCCTGGGTTTCTCACTGAAGCTTTCTTT | CASSPGSPGFLTEAFF
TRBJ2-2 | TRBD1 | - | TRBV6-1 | TGTGCCAGCAGTGATTCGGACAGGGGGGTGGCCGGGGAGCTGTTTTTT | CASSDSDRGVAGELFF
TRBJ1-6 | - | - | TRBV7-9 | TGTGCCAGCAGCACGGACAGAAGGAATTCACCCCTCCACTTT | CASSTDRRNSPLHF
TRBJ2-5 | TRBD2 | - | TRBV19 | TGTGCCAGTAGTCCCATGGGACTAGAAGAAGAGACCCAGTACTTC | CASSPMGLEEETQYF
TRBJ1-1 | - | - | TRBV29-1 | TGCAGCGTGCAGGGATGGGGAAAGAACACTGAAGCTTTCTTT | CSVQGWGKNTEAFF
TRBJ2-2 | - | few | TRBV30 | TGTGCCTGGAGTCCGGCTAACAGCGGGGAGCTGTTTTTT | CAWSPANSGELFF
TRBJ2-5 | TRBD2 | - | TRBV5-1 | TGCGCCAGCAGCTTGGAAGGACTAGCGGGAGAGACCCAGTACTTC | CASSLEGLAGETQYF
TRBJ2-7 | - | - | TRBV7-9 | TGTGCCAGCACGCAGACTGCTTCGAGCTCCTACGAGCAGTACTTC | CASTQTASSSYEQYF
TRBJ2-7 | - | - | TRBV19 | TGTGCCAGTAGTTCTGGACGGCCTCTCGGGGACGAGCAGTACTTC | CASSSGRPLGDEQYF
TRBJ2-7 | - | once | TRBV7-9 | TGTGCCAGCAGCCAGGGGGGACTAGGTGACTACGAGCAGTACTTC | CASSQGGLGDYEQYF
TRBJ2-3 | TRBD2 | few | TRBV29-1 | TGCAGCGTAACTCATAGCGGGACCCTCGCAGATACGCAGTATTTT | CSVTHSGTLADTQYF
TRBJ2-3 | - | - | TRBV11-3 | TGTGCCAGCAGCTTAACTACGAGCACAGATACGCAGTATTTT | CASSLTTSTDTQYF
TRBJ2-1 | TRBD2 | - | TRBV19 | TGTGCCAGTAACCAGGGACTAGCGGTCTACAATGAGCAGTTCTTC | CASNQGLAVYNEQFF
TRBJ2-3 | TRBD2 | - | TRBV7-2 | TGTGCCAGCAGCTTATCGGCTAGCGGGAGCGGGGAGGATACGCAGTATTTT | CASSLSASGSGEDTQYF
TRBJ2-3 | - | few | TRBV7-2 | TGTGCCAGCAGCCCCTTTACAGATACGCAGTATTTT | CASSPFTDTQYF
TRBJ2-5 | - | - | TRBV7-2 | TGTGCCAGCAGCCGAGTCGGGCTAGCTACAGAGACCCAGTACTTC | CASSRVGLATETQYF
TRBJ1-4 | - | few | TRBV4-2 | TGTGCCAGCAGCCAACCCGGGACATCTGATAATGAAAAACTGTTTTTT | CASSQPGTSDNEKLFF
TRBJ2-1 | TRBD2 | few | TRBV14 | TGTGCCAGCAGCCAACGGACTAGCGGGGGCTTCTACAATGAGCAGTTCTTC | CASSQRTSGGFYNEQFF